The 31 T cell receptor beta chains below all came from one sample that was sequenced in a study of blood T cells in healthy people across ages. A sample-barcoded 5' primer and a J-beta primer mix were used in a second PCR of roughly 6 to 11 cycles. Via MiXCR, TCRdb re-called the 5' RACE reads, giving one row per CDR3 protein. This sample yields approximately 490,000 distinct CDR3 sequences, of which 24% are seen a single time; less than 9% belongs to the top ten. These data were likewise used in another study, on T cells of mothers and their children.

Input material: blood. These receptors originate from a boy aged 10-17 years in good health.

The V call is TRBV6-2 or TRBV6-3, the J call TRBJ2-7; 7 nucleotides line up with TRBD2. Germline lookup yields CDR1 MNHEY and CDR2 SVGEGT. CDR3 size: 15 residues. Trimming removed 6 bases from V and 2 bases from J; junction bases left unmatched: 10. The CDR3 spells CASRSSGGGTYEQYF. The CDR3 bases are TGTGCCAGCAGGTCTTCGGGCGGGGGTACCTACGAGCAGTACTTC.

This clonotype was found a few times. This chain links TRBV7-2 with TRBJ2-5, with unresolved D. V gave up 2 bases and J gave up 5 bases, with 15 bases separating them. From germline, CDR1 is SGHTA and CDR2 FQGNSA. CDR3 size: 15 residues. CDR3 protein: CASSLFGVDGETQYF. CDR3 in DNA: TGTGCCAGCAGCTTATTTGGAGTGGACGGGGAGACCCAGTACTTC. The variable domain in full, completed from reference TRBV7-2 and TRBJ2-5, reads GAGVSQSPSNKVTEKGKDVELRCDPISGHTALYWYRQSLGQGLEFLIYFQGNSAPDKSGLPSDRFSAERTGGSVSTLTIQRTQQEDSAVYLCASSLFGVDGETQYFGPGTRLLVL.

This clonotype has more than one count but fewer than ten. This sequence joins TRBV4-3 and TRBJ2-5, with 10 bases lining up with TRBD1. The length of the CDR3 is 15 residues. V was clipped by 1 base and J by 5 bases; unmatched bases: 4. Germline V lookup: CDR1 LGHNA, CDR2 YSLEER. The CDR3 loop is CASSQGDRGSETQYF. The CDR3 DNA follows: TGCGCCAGCAGCCAAGGGGACAGGGGCAGCGAGACCCAGTACTTC.

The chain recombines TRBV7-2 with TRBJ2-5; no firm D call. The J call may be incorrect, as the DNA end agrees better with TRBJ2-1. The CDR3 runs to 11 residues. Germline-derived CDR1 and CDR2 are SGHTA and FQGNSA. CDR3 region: CASSLGWEQFF. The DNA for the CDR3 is TGTGCCAGCAGCTTAGGCTGGGAGCAGTTCTTC.

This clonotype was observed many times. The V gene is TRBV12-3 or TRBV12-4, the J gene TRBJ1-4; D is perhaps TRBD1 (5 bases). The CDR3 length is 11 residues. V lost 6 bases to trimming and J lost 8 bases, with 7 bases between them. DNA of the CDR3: TGTGCCAGCAGCCCAGGGGAAAAACTGTTTTTT. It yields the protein CASSPGEKLFF.

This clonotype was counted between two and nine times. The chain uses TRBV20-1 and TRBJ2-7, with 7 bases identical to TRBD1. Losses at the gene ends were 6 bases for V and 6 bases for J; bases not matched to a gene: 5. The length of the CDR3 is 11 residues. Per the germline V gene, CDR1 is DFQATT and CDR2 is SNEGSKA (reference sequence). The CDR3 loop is CSATTGREQYF. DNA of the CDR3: TGCAGTGCGACGACAGGGCGCGAGCAGTACTTC.

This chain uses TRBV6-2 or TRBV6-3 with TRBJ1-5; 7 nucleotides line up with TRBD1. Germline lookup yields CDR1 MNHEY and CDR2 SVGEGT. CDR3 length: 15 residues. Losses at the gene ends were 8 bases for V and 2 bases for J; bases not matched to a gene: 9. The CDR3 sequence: CASWRQGEGNQPQHF. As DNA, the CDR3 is TGTGCCAGCTGGAGACAGGGCGAAGGCAATCAGCCCCAGCATTTT.

The CDR3 sequence: CASSQPPGVGPSSYEQYF. The CDR3, as DNA: TGTGCCAGCAGCCAACCCCCCGGTGTGGGGCCCAGCTCCTACGAGCAGTACTTC. The genes are TRBV7-2 and TRBJ2-7; TRBD1 might be the D (5 bases). This CDR3 is 18 amino acids long. The germline V and J ends were trimmed by 5 bases and 0 bases, with 23 bases remaining between them. Per germline, CDR1 SGHTA and CDR2 FQGNSA. Full variable domain (rest looked up from reference TRBV7-2 and TRBJ2-7): GAGVSQSPSNKVTEKGKDVELRCDPISGHTALYWYRQSLGQGLEFLIYFQGNSAPDKSGLPSDRFSAERTGGSVSTLTIQRTQQEDSAVYLCASSQPPGVGPSSYEQYFGPGTRLTVT.

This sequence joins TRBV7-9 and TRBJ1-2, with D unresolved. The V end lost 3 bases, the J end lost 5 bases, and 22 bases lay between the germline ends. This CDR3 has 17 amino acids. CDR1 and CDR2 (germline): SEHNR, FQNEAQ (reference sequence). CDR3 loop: CASSFFLDPKGPYGYTF. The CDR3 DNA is TGTGCCAGCAGCTTTTTTTTGGACCCGAAAGGCCCTTATGGCTACACCTTC.

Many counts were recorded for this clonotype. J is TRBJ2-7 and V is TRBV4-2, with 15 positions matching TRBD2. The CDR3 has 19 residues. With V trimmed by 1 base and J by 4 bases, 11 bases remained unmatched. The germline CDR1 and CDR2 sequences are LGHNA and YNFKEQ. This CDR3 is CASSQARGLAGGGSYEQYF. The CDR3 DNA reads TGTGCCAGCAGCCAAGCCCGGGGACTAGCGGGAGGAGGGAGTTACGAGCAGTACTTC.

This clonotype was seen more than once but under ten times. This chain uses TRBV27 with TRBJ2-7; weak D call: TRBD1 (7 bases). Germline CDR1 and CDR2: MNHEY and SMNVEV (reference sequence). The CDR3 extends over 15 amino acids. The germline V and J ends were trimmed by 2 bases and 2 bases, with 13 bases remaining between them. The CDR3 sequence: CASSLRQGGTYEQYF. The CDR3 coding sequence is TGTGCCAGCAGTTTAAGACAGGGAGGAACCTACGAGCAGTACTTC.

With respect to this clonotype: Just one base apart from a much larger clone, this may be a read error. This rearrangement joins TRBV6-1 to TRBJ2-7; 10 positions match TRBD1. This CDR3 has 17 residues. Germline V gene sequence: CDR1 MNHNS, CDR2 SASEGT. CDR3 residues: CAGSVPGQGGFAYEQYF. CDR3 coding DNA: TGTGCCGGCAGTGTTCCCGGACAGGGGGGATTCGCCTACGAGCAGTACTTC.

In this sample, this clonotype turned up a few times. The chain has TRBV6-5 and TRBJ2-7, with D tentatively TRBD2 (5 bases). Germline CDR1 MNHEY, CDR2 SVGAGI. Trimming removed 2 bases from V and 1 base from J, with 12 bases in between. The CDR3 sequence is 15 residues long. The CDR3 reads CASSYGAGGSYEQYF. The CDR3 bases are TGTGCCAGCAGTTACGGCGCGGGCGGTTCCTACGAGCAGTACTTC.

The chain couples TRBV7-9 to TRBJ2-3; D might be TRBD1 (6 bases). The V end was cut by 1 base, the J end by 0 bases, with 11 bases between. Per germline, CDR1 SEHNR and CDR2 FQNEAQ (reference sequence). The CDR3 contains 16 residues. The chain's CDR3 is CASSLGQARSTDTQYF. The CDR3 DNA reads TGTGCCAGCAGCTTAGGACAGGCGCGAAGCACAGATACGCAGTATTTT. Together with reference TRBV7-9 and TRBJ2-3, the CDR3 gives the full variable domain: DTGVSQNPRHKITKRGQNVTFRCDPISEHNRLYWYRQTLGQGPEFLTYFQNEAQLEKSRLLSDRFSAERPKGSFSTLEIQRTEQGDSAMYLCASSLGQARSTDTQYFGPGTRLTVL.

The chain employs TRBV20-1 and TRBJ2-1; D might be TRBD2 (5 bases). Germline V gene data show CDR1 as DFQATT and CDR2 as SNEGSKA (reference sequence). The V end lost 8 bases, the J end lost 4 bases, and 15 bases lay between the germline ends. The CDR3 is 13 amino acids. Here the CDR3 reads CSPRRGSYNEQFF. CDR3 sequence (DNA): TGCAGTCCTCGGAGAGGGTCATACAATGAGCAGTTCTTC.

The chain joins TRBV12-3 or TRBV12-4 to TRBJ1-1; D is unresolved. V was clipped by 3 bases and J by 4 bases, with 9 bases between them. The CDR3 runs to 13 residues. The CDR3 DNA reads TGTGCCAGCAGTTTCGGCACGGCCACTGAAGCTTTCTTT. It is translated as CASSFGTATEAFF.

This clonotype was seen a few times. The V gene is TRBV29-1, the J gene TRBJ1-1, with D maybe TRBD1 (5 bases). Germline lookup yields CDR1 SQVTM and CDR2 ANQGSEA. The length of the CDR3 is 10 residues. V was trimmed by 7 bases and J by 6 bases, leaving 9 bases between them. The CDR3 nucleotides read TGCAGCGCCCGGGACGCTGAAGCTTTCTTT. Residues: CSARDAEAFF. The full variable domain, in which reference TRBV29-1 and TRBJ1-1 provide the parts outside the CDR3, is SAVISQKPSRDICQRGTSLTIQCQVDSQVTMMFWYRQQPGQSLTLIATANQGSEATYESGFVIDKFPISRPNLTFSTLTVSNMSPEDSSIYLCSARDAEAFFGQGTRLTVV.

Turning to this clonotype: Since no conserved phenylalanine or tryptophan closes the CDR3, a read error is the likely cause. As DNA, the CDR3 is TGTGCCAGTGCAAGTAACGGAGACACCGGGGAGCTGTTTCTT. Protein product: CASASNGDTGELFL. This rearrangement joins TRBV6-2 or TRBV6-3 to TRBJ2-2, with unresolved D. V shed 9 bases and J shed 3 bases, with 14 bases lying between them. The germline V gene encodes CDR1 MNHEY and CDR2 SVGEGT. This CDR3 comprises 14 residues.

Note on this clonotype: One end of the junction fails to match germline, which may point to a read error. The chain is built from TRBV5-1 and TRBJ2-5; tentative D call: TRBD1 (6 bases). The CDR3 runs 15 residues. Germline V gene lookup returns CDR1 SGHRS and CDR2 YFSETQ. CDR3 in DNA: TGCGCCAGCAGTTTGGAACCCAGGGGTCGAGAGACCCAGTACTTC. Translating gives CASSLEPRGRETQYF.

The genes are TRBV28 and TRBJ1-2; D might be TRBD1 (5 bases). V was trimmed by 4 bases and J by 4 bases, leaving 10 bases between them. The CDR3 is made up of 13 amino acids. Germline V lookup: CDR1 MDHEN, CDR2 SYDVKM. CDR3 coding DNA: TGTGCCAGCAGTTCCTTGGGGGGCTATGGCTACACCTTC. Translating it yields CASSSLGGYGYTF.

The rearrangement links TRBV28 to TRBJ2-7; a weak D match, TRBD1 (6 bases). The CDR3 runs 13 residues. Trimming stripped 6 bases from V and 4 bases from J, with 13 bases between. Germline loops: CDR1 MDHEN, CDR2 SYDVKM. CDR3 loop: CASSTGFWYEQYF. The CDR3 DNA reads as TGTGCCAGCAGCACAGGGTTTTGGTACGAGCAGTACTTC.

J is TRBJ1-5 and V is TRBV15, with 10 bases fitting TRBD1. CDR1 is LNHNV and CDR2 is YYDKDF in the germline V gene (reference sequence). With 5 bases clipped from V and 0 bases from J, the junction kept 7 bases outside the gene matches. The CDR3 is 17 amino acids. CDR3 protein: CATSGGDRGLSNQPQHF. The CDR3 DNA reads TGTGCCACCAGCGGGGGGGACAGGGGTCTTAGCAATCAGCCCCAGCATTTT. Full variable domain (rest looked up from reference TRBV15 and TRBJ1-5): DAMVIQNPRYQVTQFGKPVTLSCSQTLNHNVMYWYQQKSSQAPKLLFHYYDKDFNNEADTPDNFQSRRPNTSFCFLDIRSPGLGDTAMYLCATSGGDRGLSNQPQHFGDGTRLSIL.

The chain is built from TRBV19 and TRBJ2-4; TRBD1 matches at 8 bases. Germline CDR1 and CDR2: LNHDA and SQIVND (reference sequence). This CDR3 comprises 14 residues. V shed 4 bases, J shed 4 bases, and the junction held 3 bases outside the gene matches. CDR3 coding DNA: TGTGCCAGTAGTACAGGACAGGGAAAAAACATTCAGTACTTC. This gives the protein CASSTGQGKNIQYF.

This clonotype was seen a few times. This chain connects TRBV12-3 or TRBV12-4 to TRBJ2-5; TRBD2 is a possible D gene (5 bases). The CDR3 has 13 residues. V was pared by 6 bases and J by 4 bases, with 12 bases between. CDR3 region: CASSYSEGETQYF. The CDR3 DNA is TGTGCCAGCAGCTACAGTGAGGGAGAGACCCAGTACTTC.

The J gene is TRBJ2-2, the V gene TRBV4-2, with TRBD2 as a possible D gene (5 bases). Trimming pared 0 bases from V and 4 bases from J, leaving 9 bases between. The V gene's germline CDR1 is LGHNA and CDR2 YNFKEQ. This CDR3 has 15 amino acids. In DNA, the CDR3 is TGTGCCAGCAGCCAAGAAGGAGGCGGCACCGGGGAGCTGTTTTTT. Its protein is CASSQEGGGTGELFF.

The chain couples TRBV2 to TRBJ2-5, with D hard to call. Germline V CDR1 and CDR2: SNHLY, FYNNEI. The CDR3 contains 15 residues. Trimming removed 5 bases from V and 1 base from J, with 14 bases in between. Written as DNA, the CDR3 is TGTGCCAGCAGTCGTGGCGGAAGCAGCCAAGAGACCCAGTACTTC. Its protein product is CASSRGGSSQETQYF.

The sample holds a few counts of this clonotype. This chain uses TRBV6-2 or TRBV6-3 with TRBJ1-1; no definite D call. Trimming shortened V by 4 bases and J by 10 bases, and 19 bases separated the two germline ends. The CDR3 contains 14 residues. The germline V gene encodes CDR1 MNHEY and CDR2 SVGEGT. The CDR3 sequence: CASSSPSEGWGAFF. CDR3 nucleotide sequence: TGTGCCAGCAGTTCACCATCTGAGGGTTGGGGAGCTTTCTTT.

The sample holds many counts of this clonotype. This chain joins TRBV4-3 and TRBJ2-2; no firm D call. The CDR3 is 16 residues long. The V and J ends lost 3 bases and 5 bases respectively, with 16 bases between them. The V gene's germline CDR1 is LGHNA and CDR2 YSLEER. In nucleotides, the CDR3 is TGCGCCAGCAGCCAGTTCCTAGAATTCCGTACCGGGGAGCTGTTTTTT. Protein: CASSQFLEFRTGELFF.

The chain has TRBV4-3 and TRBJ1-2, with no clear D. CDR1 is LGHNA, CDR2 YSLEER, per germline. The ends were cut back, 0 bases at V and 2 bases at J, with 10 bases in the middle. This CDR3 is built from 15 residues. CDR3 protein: CASSQDPSRNYGYTF. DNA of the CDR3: TGCGCCAGCAGCCAAGACCCGTCTCGGAACTATGGCTACACCTTC.

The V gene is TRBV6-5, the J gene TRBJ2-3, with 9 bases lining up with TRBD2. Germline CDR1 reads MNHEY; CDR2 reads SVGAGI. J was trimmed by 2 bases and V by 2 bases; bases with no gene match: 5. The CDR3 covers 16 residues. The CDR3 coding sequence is TGTGCCAGCAGTTACGGGGCGGGAGGGCCCACAGATACGCAGTATTTT. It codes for CASSYGAGGPTDTQYF.

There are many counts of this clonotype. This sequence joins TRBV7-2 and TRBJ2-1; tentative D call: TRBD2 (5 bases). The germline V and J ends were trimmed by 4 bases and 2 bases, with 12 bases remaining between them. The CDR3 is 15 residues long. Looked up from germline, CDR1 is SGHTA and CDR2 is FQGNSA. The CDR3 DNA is TGTGCCAGCAGCTCCAATTTCGGGGCCTACAATGAGCAGTTCTTC. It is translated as CASSSNFGAYNEQFF.